This section outlines one TCR beta chain sequence together with its context. Its antigen is as yet unknown. The CDR3 is made up of 15 amino acids. Trimming took 5 bases from V and 1 from J; bases not matched to a gene: 8. Germline V gives CDR1 MNHNS, CDR2 SASEGT. Produced via immunoSEQ multiplex PCR; TCRdb's table is partial and in-frame only. This table holds 100,000 to 150,000 clones, around 93% found once. The data stem from a study of OX40 agonist ivuxolimab in advanced cancers. Study results and limitations: Averaging showed that CD8+ T cells had more expanded clones than CD4+ did.

The sample was CD4+ or CD8+ T cells sorted from blood, taken in a trial of the OX40 agonist ivuxolimab. The V gene is TRBV6-1, the J gene TRBJ2-7, with 7 bases aligning to TRBD1. The receptor's source is an adult with an advanced solid tumor such as melanoma, head and neck, liver or kidney cancer. CDR3 protein: CASSSTQTGSYEQYF. CDR3 nucleotides: TGTGCCAGCAGTAGCACACAGACAGGGTCCTACGAGCAGTACTTC.